These 8 T cell receptor beta chains originate from one sample sequenced in a study of technical replicates of blood from a few donors. Profiling relied on immunoSEQ multiplex PCR, and the TCRdb table lists in-frame clones only, not all of them. The sample shows fewer than 85,000 clones, roughly 94% of them seen only once. Sequences were obtained from T cells isolated from PBMCs. These receptors originate from a human donor in good health.

J is TRBJ1-2 and V is TRBV4-1; no clear D. The CDR3 is 15 amino acids. The V and J ends lost 2 bases and 1 base respectively, with 11 bases between them. CDR1 is MGHRA, CDR2 YSYEKL, per germline. CDR3 DNA: TGCGCCAGCAGCCAACTCAGGTTGGTTAACTATGGCTACACCTTC. It is translated as CASSQLRLVNYGYTF.

The chain recombines TRBV5-6 with TRBJ2-2, with D perhaps TRBD2 (6 bases). V gave up 0 bases and J gave up 6 bases, with 15 bases separating them. The length of the CDR3 is 16 residues. CDR1 SGHDT and CDR2 YYEEEE come from the germline V gene. The DNA of the CDR3 is TGTGCCAGCAGCTTGGTTGGAGGGTTGGGTCCCGGGGAGCTGTTTTTT. It yields the protein CASSLVGGLGPGELFF.

The chain employs TRBV12-5 and TRBJ1-3; 10 bases line up with TRBD1. Germline CDR1 reads LGHNT; CDR2 reads FRNRAP. CDR3 size: 15 residues. The V gene end was trimmed by 3 bases and the J gene end by 4 bases; junction bases not matched to a gene: 3. The CDR3 sequence is CASGFPGQGGNTIYF. The CDR3 coding sequence is TGTGCTAGTGGTTTTCCGGGACAGGGGGGAAACACCATATATTTT.

The chain employs TRBV5-1 and TRBJ2-2, with 8 nucleotides matching TRBD1. In germline, CDR1 is SGHRS, CDR2 YFSETQ. The CDR3 consists of 16 residues. V trimming: 4 bases; J trimming: 5 bases; junction bases outside the gene matches: 10. This CDR3 reads CASSMRQGMGTGELFF. Written as DNA, the CDR3 is TGCGCCAGCAGCATGAGACAGGGGATGGGGACCGGGGAGCTGTTTTTT.

The J gene is TRBJ2-1, the V gene TRBV28; 8 nucleotides match TRBD2. This CDR3 is built from 14 residues. From germline, CDR1 is MDHEN and CDR2 SYDVKM. The J segment lost 1 base and the V segment lost 7 bases, leaving 3 bases of the junction unmatched. CDR3: CASNSGSSYNEQFF. The DNA of the CDR3 is TGTGCCAGCAACAGCGGGAGTTCCTACAATGAGCAGTTCTTC.

The J gene is TRBJ2-1, the V gene TRBV30; D remains ambiguous. Trimming pared 3 bases from V and 3 bases from J, leaving 9 bases between. The CDR3 sequence is 13 residues long. Looked up from germline, CDR1 is GTSNPN and CDR2 is SVGIG (reference sequence). The CDR3 here is CAWSAEDYNEQFF. As DNA, the CDR3 is TGTGCCTGGAGCGCCGAGGACTACAATGAGCAGTTCTTC.

The chain recombines TRBV6-5 with TRBJ2-5; possibly TRBD1 for D (7 bases). CDR1 MNHEY and CDR2 SVGAGI come from the germline V gene. V was cut by 6 bases and J by 4 bases, with 12 bases left in between. There are 13 residues in the CDR3. In DNA, the CDR3 is TGTGCCAGCAGCCGCCAGGGGGGAGAGACCCAGTACTTC. The encoded protein is CASSRQGGETQYF.

V usage is TRBV12-5 and J usage is TRBJ2-3; 7 nucleotides match TRBD2. The CDR3 runs to 17 residues. The V gene's germline CDR1 is LGHNT and CDR2 FRNRAP. Losses at the gene ends were 0 bases for V and 2 bases for J; bases not matched to a gene: 8. Here the CDR3 DNA reads TGTGCTAGTGGTTTGGTACGAAGCGGGACCAACACAGATACGCAGTATTTT. It is translated as CASGLVRSGTNTDTQYF. The variable domain in full, with the rest retrieved from reference TRBV12-5 and TRBJ2-3, is DARVTQTPRHKVTEMGQEVTMRCQPILGHNTVFWYRQTMMQGLELLAYFRNRAPLDDSGMPKDRFSAEMPDATLATLKIQPSEPRDSAVYFCASGLVRSGTNTDTQYFGPGTRLTVL.